The 18 T cell receptor beta chains reported below all come from one sample, sequenced in a study of blood T cell repertoires in COVID-19. The data were produced by immunoSEQ multiplex PCR, yet TCRdb's version contains in-frame clones alone and is incomplete. The table includes some 310,000 clones, 90% detected once. The sample was peripheral blood. The receptor source for this set is a woman between 40 and 55 years old with COVID-19, enrolled during active disease.

The chain has TRBV6-5 and TRBJ1-2; D not resolved. V lost 8 bases and J lost 5, with 21 bases in between. Germline V CDR1 and CDR2: MNHEY, SVGAGI. This CDR3 is built from 15 residues. This CDR3 is CASVEGSPGRYGYTF. In DNA, the CDR3 is TGTGCCAGCGTTGAGGGTAGCCCTGGGAGATATGGCTACACCTTC.

This clone was seen once. In nucleotides, the CDR3 is TGTGCCAGCAGTAGACAGGGGACTGAAGCTTTCTTT. Protein: CASSRQGTEAFF. The V and J genes are TRBV6-1 and TRBJ1-1, with TRBD1 matching over 8 bases. CDR1 is MNHNS, CDR2 SASEGT, per germline. With V trimmed by 5 bases and J by 5 bases, 1 base remained unmatched. This CDR3 region has 12 residues.

The CDR3 DNA sequence: TGTGCCAGCAGGGGAAGCGGGACTACAGATACGCAGTATTTT. As protein: CASRGSGTTDTQYF. V and J are TRBV28 and TRBJ2-3, with 7 nucleotides matching TRBD2. After removal of 6 bases from V and 3 bases from J, the junction contained 6 bases not matched to a gene. This CDR3 is built from 14 residues. CDR1 MDHEN and CDR2 SYDVKM come from the germline V gene.

The sample holds one count of this clone. This same CDR3 is encoded by further DNA sequences in the sample. The chain couples TRBV7-9 to TRBJ2-5; possibly TRBD1 for D (6 bases). The CDR3 runs 13 residues. Per the germline V gene, CDR1 is SEHNR and CDR2 is FQNEAQ (reference sequence). V was pared by 1 base and J by 5 bases, with 8 bases between. CDR3 region: CASSLGQGETQYF. The CDR3 region has the DNA TGTGCCAGCAGCTTAGGGCAGGGGGAGACCCAGTACTTC. Based on the CDR3 plus reference TRBV7-9 and TRBJ2-5, the full variable domain is DTGVSQNPRHKITKRGQNVTFRCDPISEHNRLYWYRQTLGQGPEFLTYFQNEAQLEKSRLLSDRFSAERPKGSFSTLEIQRTEQGDSAMYLCASSLGQGETQYFGPGTRLLVL.

The chain has TRBV27 and TRBJ2-1, with TRBD2 identical over 11 bases. J was trimmed by 10 bases and V by 3 bases; bases with no gene match: 8. Germline V CDR1 and CDR2: MNHEY, SMNVEV (reference sequence). CDR3 length: 15 amino acids. CDR3 nucleotides: TGTGCCAGCAGTTTTTATAGCGGGAGGGCCAGGGAGCAGTTCTTC. The encoded protein is CASSFYSGRAREQFF.

V usage is TRBV5-1 and J usage is TRBJ2-1, with 9 bases identical to TRBD1. The V and J ends lost 3 bases and 5 bases, in that order; junction bases with no gene match: 6. Germline values: CDR1 SGHRS, CDR2 YFSETQ. The CDR3 is 15 residues long. DNA of the CDR3: TGCGCCAGCAGCTACCGGGACAGGGTTGACAATGAGCAGTTCTTC. It is translated as CASSYRDRVDNEQFF.

The chain employs TRBV28 and TRBJ1-4; TRBD1 aligns across 8 bases. Germline V lookup: CDR1 MDHEN, CDR2 SYDVKM. With 5 bases clipped from V and 8 bases from J, the junction kept 7 bases outside the gene matches. The CDR3 is made up of 14 amino acids. The CDR3 sequence: CASSRDRSKEKLFF. The CDR3 DNA reads as TGTGCCAGCAGTAGGGACAGGTCGAAGGAAAAACTGTTTTTT.

The rearrangement uses TRBV25-1 and TRBJ1-4; D call uncertain. This CDR3 contains 14 residues. The V gene's germline CDR1 is MGHDK and CDR2 SYGVNS. The ends were cut back, 5 bases at V and 5 bases at J, with 12 bases in the middle. The CDR3 region is CASSLWAENEKLFF. As DNA, the CDR3 is TGTGCCAGCAGTCTCTGGGCAGAAAATGAAAAACTGTTTTTT.

This clone showed up just a few times. J is TRBJ1-6 and V is TRBV12-3 or TRBV12-4; weak D call: TRBD1 (5 bases). The CDR3 is 13 amino acids. The germline V and J ends were trimmed by 4 bases and 9 bases, with 10 bases remaining between them. The CDR3 region is CASSYGGGSPLHF. For the CDR3, the DNA is TGTGCCAGCAGTTACGGGGGTGGTTCACCCCTCCACTTT.

The chain joins TRBV7-6 to TRBJ1-1; D not certain. V lost 5 bases to trimming and J lost 1 base, with 8 bases between them. CDR3 length: 13 residues. CDR1 is SGHVS and CDR2 is FNYEAQ in the germline V gene. The CDR3 DNA reads as TGTGCCAGCAGCCTCCAACAGAACACTGAAGCTTTCTTT. Amino acid sequence: CASSLQQNTEAFF.

The chain combines TRBV5-1 with TRBJ2-7, with a tentative D call TRBD1 (5 bases). The V gene's germline CDR1 is SGHRS and CDR2 YFSETQ. The CDR3 has 14 amino acids. V was pared by 1 base and J by 7 bases, with 15 bases between. CDR3 protein: CASSLSITGGEQYF. In DNA form, the CDR3 reads TGCGCCAGCAGCTTGTCTATTACAGGCGGAGAGCAGTACTTC.

The V and J genes are TRBV7-2 and TRBJ2-3; maybe TRBD2 (6 bases). V was trimmed by 6 bases and J by 0 bases, leaving 13 bases between them. This CDR3 has 15 amino acids. Germline CDR1 and CDR2: SGHTA and FQGNSA. CDR3 DNA sequence: TGTGCCAGCAGGGGTCCGGGACTCAGCACAGATACGCAGTATTTT. Protein: CASRGPGLSTDTQYF.

Only one count was recorded for this clone. The sample contains more than one DNA sequence encoding this CDR3. The rearrangement joins TRBV2 to TRBJ1-5; D unresolved. This CDR3 has 14 amino acids. Germline CDR1 reads SNHLY; CDR2 reads FYNNEI. Deletions cut 4 bases from V and 1 base from J, with 8 bases between. The CDR3 DNA reads as TGTGCCAGCAGTGTGGGAGTAAGCAATCAGCCCCAGCATTTT. Translated: CASSVGVSNQPQHF.

This clone has only one observation. The chain combines TRBV6-4 with TRBJ2-2; D may be TRBD2 (6 bases). The CDR3 sequence is 16 residues long. V was shortened by 5 bases and J by 2 bases, with 15 bases between the two germline ends. Germline V lookup: CDR1 MRHNA, CDR2 SNTAGT. The CDR3 coding sequence is TGTGCCAGCAGTCTCCTTAGCGGCCCAAACACCGGGGAGCTGTTTTTT. Amino acid sequence: CASSLLSGPNTGELFF.

The chain combines TRBV6-5 with TRBJ1-5; 7 bases match TRBD1. Looked up from germline, CDR1 is MNHEY and CDR2 is SVGAGI. The CDR3 is 15 amino acids. The J segment lost 5 bases and the V segment lost 4 bases, leaving 8 bases of the junction unmatched. The CDR3 DNA reads as TGTGCCAGCAGTTCTGGCAGGGGGTCCCATCAGCCCCAGCATTTT. Encoded protein: CASSSGRGSHQPQHF.

This chain links TRBV12-3 or TRBV12-4 with TRBJ2-5; D uncertain. Trimming shortened V by 6 bases and J by 5 bases, and 7 bases separated the two germline ends. This CDR3 is built from 11 residues. In DNA, the CDR3 is TGTGCCAGCAGCAAGACTGAGACCCAGTACTTC. Protein product: CASSKTETQYF.

This clone was detected only once. This chain connects TRBV2 to TRBJ2-3, with 10 bases matching TRBD1. J lost 0 bases, V lost 5 bases, and 2 bases had no gene match. Germline CDR1 SNHLY, CDR2 FYNNEI. CDR3 size: 15 residues. This CDR3 is CASSSGQGSTDTQYF. DNA for the CDR3: TGTGCCAGCAGTTCGGGACAGGGGAGCACAGATACGCAGTATTTT. Supplemented by reference TRBV2 and TRBJ2-3, the full variable domain reads EPEVTQTPSHQVTQMGQEVILRCVPISNHLYFYWYRQILGQKVEFLVSFYNNEISEKSEIFDDQFSVERPDGSNFTLKIRSTKLEDSAMYFCASSSGQGSTDTQYFGPGTRLTVL.

The chain employs TRBV4-3 and TRBJ2-5; D gene unclear. V lost 1 base, J lost 2 bases, and 11 bases lay in between. Germline loops: CDR1 LGHNA, CDR2 YSLEER. The CDR3 is made up of 15 amino acids. CDR3 sequence (DNA): TGCGCCAGCAGCCAAGTTACAGTGAGACAAGAGACCCAGTACTTC. This translates into CASSQVTVRQETQYF.